The 31 T cell receptor beta chains in this list originate from one sample, sequenced in a study of blood T cell repertoires in COVID-19. Profiling relied on immunoSEQ multiplex PCR, and the TCRdb table lists in-frame clones only, not all of them. The table has 200,000 or so clones, 84% seen once. Sample: PBMCs or T cells enriched from blood (not recorded which). The receptors derive from a man in his forties who had recovered from COVID-19.

The chain is built from TRBV19 and TRBJ1-1; TRBD1 matches at 7 bases. This CDR3 contains 17 residues. Trimming took 7 bases from V and 1 from J; bases not matched to a gene: 15. The germline V gene encodes CDR1 LNHDA and CDR2 SQIVND (reference sequence). The CDR3 sequence is CASKDSWAGGRNTEAFF. The DNA of the CDR3 is TGTGCCAGTAAAGATTCCTGGGCAGGGGGTAGGAACACTGAAGCTTTCTTT.

The chain couples TRBV27 to TRBJ1-1; the D gene is possibly TRBD1 (6 bases). Germline V gene lookup returns CDR1 MNHEY and CDR2 SMNVEV (reference sequence). V lost 3 bases to trimming and J lost 6 bases, with 17 bases between them. This CDR3 is built from 15 residues. The CDR3 bases are TGTGCCAGCAGTTTTCTAGGAGCAGGGGCCCCTGAAGCTTTCTTT. Protein sequence: CASSFLGAGAPEAFF.

This chain connects TRBV7-9 to TRBJ1-1; 7 positions match TRBD1. The CDR3 totals 15 residues. Losses at the gene ends were 1 base for V and 3 bases for J; bases not matched to a gene: 5. Looked up from germline, CDR1 is SEHNR and CDR2 is FQNEAQ (reference sequence). CDR3 sequence reads: CASSLGNRGHTEAFF. DNA for the CDR3: TGTGCCAGCAGCTTAGGGAACAGGGGTCACACTGAAGCTTTCTTT.

V usage is TRBV5-5 and J usage is TRBJ1-1; D perhaps matches TRBD1 (6 bases). The CDR3 totals 14 residues. The germline CDR1 and CDR2 sequences are SGHKS and YYEKEE (reference sequence). V was shortened by 0 bases and J by 8 bases, with 14 bases between the two germline ends. This CDR3 is CASSLAAGAQEAFF. The CDR3 DNA reads as TGTGCCAGCAGCTTGGCGGCAGGGGCTCAGGAAGCTTTCTTT.

The chain joins TRBV28 to TRBJ1-1; D is perhaps TRBD1 (5 bases). Germline loops: CDR1 MDHEN, CDR2 SYDVKM. The CDR3 loop spans 13 amino acids. V lost 5 bases and J 7 bases, leaving 14 bases between the germline ends. CDR3 protein: CASSLAGGFEAFF. Here the CDR3 DNA reads TGTGCCAGCAGTCTGGCGGGGGGTTTTGAAGCTTTCTTT.

The rearrangement uses TRBV9 and TRBJ2-7; D uncertain. Deletions cut 2 bases from V and 6 bases from J, with 6 bases between. From germline, CDR1 is SGDLS and CDR2 YYNGEE. The CDR3 has 11 amino acids. CDR3 loop: CASSVPSEQYF. The CDR3 nucleotides read TGTGCCAGCAGCGTCCCGTCCGAGCAGTACTTC.

The chain employs TRBV9 and TRBJ2-3; 8 bases align to TRBD1. The CDR3 has 15 amino acids. CDR1 and CDR2 from the germline V gene are SGDLS and YYNGEE. Trimming cost V 0 bases and J 14 bases; bases outside gene matches: 14. The CDR3 region is CASSVGGDRGLARYF. The DNA for the CDR3 is TGTGCCAGCAGCGTAGGGGGAGACAGGGGCCTCGCGCGGTATTTT.

This sequence joins TRBV19 and TRBJ1-2; possible D gene TRBD1, 5 bases. Germline V gives CDR1 LNHDA, CDR2 SQIVND (reference sequence). This CDR3 is built from 14 residues. V was clipped by 7 bases and J by 7 bases, with 19 bases between them. The DNA for the CDR3 is TGTGCCAGTATTGGAGACATTCGAAGGGGTGGCTACACCTTC. Translated: CASIGDIRRGGYTF.

This clone appeared once. The chain employs TRBV5-1 and TRBJ1-1, with 9 bases fitting TRBD1. The CDR3 is made up of 14 amino acids. Germline values: CDR1 SGHRS, CDR2 YFSETQ. Germline trimming cut 0 bases from V and 4 bases from J; bases unmatched to any gene: 1. This chain's CDR3 is CASSLGGQGTEAFF. The CDR3 DNA reads TGCGCCAGCAGCTTGGGGGGACAGGGCACTGAAGCTTTCTTT. Together with reference TRBV5-1 and TRBJ1-1, the CDR3 gives the full variable domain: KAGVTQTPRYLIKTRGQQVTLSCSPISGHRSVSWYQQTPGQGLQFLFEYFSETQRNKGNFPGRFSGRQFSNSRSEMNVSTLELGDSALYLCASSLGGQGTEAFFGQGTRLTVV.

The chain carries TRBV11-2 and TRBJ1-1; 7 bases fit TRBD1. CDR3 length: 15 amino acids. The V gene's germline CDR1 is SGHAT and CDR2 FQNNGV. J lost 6 bases, V lost 2 bases, and 9 bases had no gene match. The CDR3 protein is CASSLRGRQGPEAFF. The CDR3 DNA is TGTGCCAGCAGCTTAAGGGGGCGACAGGGACCTGAAGCTTTCTTT. Variable domain in full (rest from reference TRBV11-2 and TRBJ1-1): EAGVAQSPRYKIIEKRQSVAFWCNPISGHATLYWYQQILGQGPKLLIQFQNNGVVDDSQLPKDRFSAERLKGVDSTLKIQPAKLEDSAVYLCASSLRGRQGPEAFFGQGTRLTVV.

The chain recombines TRBV3-1 (or the pseudogene TRBV3-2) with TRBJ1-1; D remains unclear. The CDR3 is 16 amino acids. Trimming took off 5 bases at V and 0 bases at J, with 16 bases between the two ends. Germline V gene sequence: CDR1 LGHDT, CDR2 YNNKEL (reference sequence). Here the CDR3 DNA reads TGTGCCAGCAGCATACGACCGGAGGGCTTGAACACTGAAGCTTTCTTT. Encoded protein: CASSIRPEGLNTEAFF.

On this clone itself: The same CDR3 is also encoded by other DNA sequences in this sample. The V and J genes are TRBV7-9 and TRBJ2-1; 9 bases map to TRBD1. Germline V lookup: CDR1 SEHNR, CDR2 FQNEAQ (reference sequence). V lost 3 bases, J lost 4 bases, and 1 base stayed unmatched. There are 14 residues in the CDR3. CDR3 nucleotides: TGTGCCAGCAGCTTGGGACAGGGTTACAATGAGCAGTTCTTC. Protein: CASSLGQGYNEQFF. Based on the CDR3 plus reference TRBV7-9 and TRBJ2-1, the full variable domain is DTGVSQNPRHKITKRGQNVTFRCDPISEHNRLYWYRQTLGQGPEFLTYFQNEAQLEKSRLLSDRFSAERPKGSFSTLEIQRTEQGDSAMYLCASSLGQGYNEQFFGPGTRLTVL.

As regards this clone: One end of the junction varies from germline; a read error may be responsible. V gene TRBV6-6 combines with J gene TRBJ2-7; 9 bases are shared with TRBD1. There are 12 residues in the CDR3. Germline V gene data show CDR1 as MNHNY and CDR2 as SVGAGI (reference sequence). CDR3 bases: TGTGCCAGCAGTCCCCCCGGACAGGGGCGAAACTTC. Protein sequence: CASSPPGQGRNF.

V gene TRBV6-6 combines with J gene TRBJ1-4; unclear D gene. Germline lookup yields CDR1 MNHNY and CDR2 SVGAGI (reference sequence). V dropped 3 bases and J dropped 3 bases, with 14 bases sitting between them. The CDR3 sequence is 16 residues long. CDR3 nucleotide sequence: TGTGCCAGCAGTTATCTAGGAAGATCAGCTAATGAAAAACTGTTTTTT. Protein product: CASSYLGRSANEKLFF.

The DNA of the CDR3 is TGTGCCAGCAGCGTAGGCGGTGGTTTGATGAACACTGAAGCTTTCTTT. This sequence encodes CASSVGGGLMNTEAFF. The V and J genes are TRBV9 and TRBJ1-1, with D hard to call. The germline CDR1 and CDR2 sequences are SGDLS and YYNGEE. The CDR3 has 16 residues. The germline V and J ends were trimmed by 0 bases and 0 bases, with 12 bases remaining between them. The complete variable domain, with remaining parts taken from reference TRBV9 and TRBJ1-1, reads DSGVTQTPKHLITATGQRVTLRCSPRSGDLSVYWYQQSLDQGLQFLIQYYNGEERAKGNILERFSAQQFPDLHSELNLSSLELGDSALYFCASSVGGGLMNTEAFFGQGTRLTVV.

The chain couples TRBV5-1 to TRBJ2-3; unclear D gene. V lost 0 bases to trimming and J lost 4 bases, with 3 bases between them. Germline-derived CDR1 and CDR2 are SGHRS and YFSETQ. The CDR3 covers 12 residues. DNA of the CDR3: TGCGCCAGCAGCTTGGCGGCAGATACGCAGTATTTT. Translation: CASSLAADTQYF.

This chain links TRBV6-5 with TRBJ1-5; 8 bases line up with TRBD1. The J segment lost 2 bases and the V segment lost 6 bases, leaving 6 bases of the junction unmatched. CDR1 and CDR2 from the germline V gene are MNHEY and SVGAGI. The CDR3 extends over 15 amino acids. CDR3 nucleotide sequence: TGTGCCAGCAGCCGGAAGACAGGGGGCAATCAGCCCCAGCATTTT. Its translation: CASSRKTGGNQPQHF.

The J gene is TRBJ1-1, the V gene TRBV7-2; 7 nucleotides align to TRBD1. Per germline, CDR1 SGHTA and CDR2 FQGNSA. CDR3 length: 13 amino acids. J was trimmed by 4 bases and V by 4 bases; bases with no gene match: 3. The CDR3 loop reads CASSSRQGTEAFF. In nucleotides, the CDR3 is TGTGCCAGCAGCTCGCGACAGGGCACTGAAGCTTTCTTT. Variable domain in full (rest from reference TRBV7-2 and TRBJ1-1): GAGVSQSPSNKVTEKGKDVELRCDPISGHTALYWYRQSLGQGLEFLIYFQGNSAPDKSGLPSDRFSAERTGGSVSTLTIQRTQQEDSAVYLCASSSRQGTEAFFGQGTRLTVV.

This clone appeared once. CDR3 nucleotide sequence: TGTGCCAGCAGTAGGACAGGTGCCTATGGCTACACCTTC. Its translation is CASSRTGAYGYTF. The V and J genes are TRBV12-3 or TRBV12-4 and TRBJ1-2; 7 bases map to TRBD1. This CDR3 is built from 13 residues. With V trimmed by 5 bases and J by 4 bases, 4 bases remained unmatched.

The chain is built from TRBV28 and TRBJ2-3; 7 nucleotides align to TRBD1. Losses at the gene ends were 6 bases for V and 2 bases for J; bases not matched to a gene: 8. There are 15 residues in the CDR3. Germline loops: CDR1 MDHEN, CDR2 SYDVKM. CDR3 region: CASSPWDSITDTQYF. The CDR3 DNA sequence: TGTGCCAGCAGCCCTTGGGACAGCATCACAGATACGCAGTATTTT.

The chain joins TRBV4-1 to TRBJ1-4; D might be TRBD1 (6 bases). V lost 0 bases and J lost 7, with 18 bases in between. Germline values: CDR1 MGHRA, CDR2 YSYEKL. CDR3 size: 17 residues. CDR3 in DNA: TGCGCCAGCAGCCAAGATCAGATTCGGGGGGCGGGTGAAAAACTGTTTTTT. This encodes CASSQDQIRGAGEKLFF.

The chain carries TRBV7-9 and TRBJ1-4; D gene ambiguous. This CDR3 has 13 residues. Germline CDR1 SEHNR, CDR2 FQNEAQ (reference sequence). With 4 bases removed from V and 8 bases from J, the gap between germline ends came to 11 bases. The CDR3 region is CASSSQSREKLFF. The CDR3, as DNA: TGTGCCAGCAGCTCGCAGTCCCGCGAAAAACTGTTTTTT.

CDR3 nucleotides: TGTGCCAGCAGCGTAACGGACTGGGATGCTTTCTTT. Residues: CASSVTDWDAFF. The rearrangement joins TRBV2 to TRBJ1-1, with D unclear. V was cut by 6 bases and J by 11 bases, with 16 bases left in between. The CDR3 is 12 amino acids. CDR1 and CDR2 (germline): SNHLY, FYNNEI.

This chain joins TRBV4-1 and TRBJ2-5; D is undetermined. CDR3 size: 13 residues. Germline V gene lookup returns CDR1 MGHRA and CDR2 YSYEKL. V was pared by 1 base and J by 2 bases, with 5 bases between. The CDR3 reads CASSQVLQETQYF. The CDR3 DNA is TGCGCCAGCAGCCAAGTCCTTCAAGAGACCCAGTACTTC.

This sequence joins TRBV2 and TRBJ1-1, with D possibly being TRBD1 (6 bases). Between the trimmed V and J ends, which lost 6 bases and 4 bases, there was a span of 12 bases. There are 13 residues in the CDR3. Germline values: CDR1 SNHLY, CDR2 FYNNEI. CDR3 sequence reads: CASRDDRTTEAFF. CDR3 bases: TGTGCCAGCAGGGATGACAGGACCACTGAAGCTTTCTTT.

The rearrangement joins TRBV28 to TRBJ1-5, with 7 bases fitting TRBD1. Germline V lookup: CDR1 MDHEN, CDR2 SYDVKM. The CDR3 spans 13 residues. Trimming took 7 bases from V and 3 from J; bases not matched to a gene: 3. For the CDR3, the DNA is TGTGCCAGCACGACAGGGAACAATCAGCCCCAGCATTTT. Protein sequence: CASTTGNNQPQHF.

The chain recombines TRBV18 with TRBJ1-3, with TRBD1 as a possible D gene (6 bases). Germline CDR1 is KGHSH and CDR2 is LQKENI. Trimming pared 3 bases from V and 4 bases from J, leaving 13 bases between. CDR3 length: 15 residues. The CDR3 loop reads CASSPTTGSGNTIYF. The CDR3 DNA is TGTGCCAGCTCACCCACTACAGGGTCGGGAAACACCATATATTTT.

The chain employs TRBV6-5 and TRBJ1-2; the D gene is possibly TRBD1 (6 bases). Germline V gene lookup returns CDR1 MNHEY and CDR2 SVGAGI. The CDR3 is made up of 15 amino acids. The germline V and J ends were trimmed by 6 bases and 7 bases, with 21 bases remaining between them. CDR3 in DNA: TGTGCCAGCAGCATTCACCCCACAGGGTTTCCTGGCTACACCTTC. This translates into CASSIHPTGFPGYTF.

The J gene is TRBJ1-1, the V gene TRBV16; D unresolved. Germline V gives CDR1 KGHSY, CDR2 FQNENV. This CDR3 comprises 14 residues. V was trimmed by 4 bases and J by 1 base, leaving 10 bases between them. The CDR3 DNA sequence: TGTGCCAGCAGCCTCCAGGCCTCGAACACTGAAGCTTTCTTT. Its protein is CASSLQASNTEAFF. Supplemented by reference TRBV16 and TRBJ1-1, the full variable domain reads GEEVAQTPKHLVRGEGQKAKLYCAPIKGHSYVFWYQQVLKNEFKFLISFQNENVFDETGMPKERFSAKCLPNSPCSLEIQATKLEDSAVYFCASSLQASNTEAFFGQGTRLTVV.

About this clone itself: One end of the junction does not line up with germline, which may come from a read error. This chain joins TRBV7-3 and TRBJ1-6; TRBD1 matches at 7 bases. This CDR3 comprises 15 residues. From germline, CDR1 is SGHTA and CDR2 FQGTGA. DNA of the CDR3: TGTGCCAGCAGCCTAACCGGGACAGCGTTTTCACCCCTCCACTTT. Its translation is CASSLTGTAFSPLHF.

The chain carries TRBV6-4 and TRBJ1-1, with TRBD1 identical over 9 bases. The CDR3 covers 13 residues. The J segment lost 5 bases and the V segment lost 10 bases, leaving 8 bases of the junction unmatched. The V gene's germline CDR1 is MRHNA and CDR2 SNTAGT. CDR3 bases: TGTGCCACGCGGGACAGGGATGGAACTGAAGCTTTCTTT. Translated, it gives CATRDRDGTEAFF.